This entry concerns a single T cell receptor (beta chain). Its antigen target is currently unknown. The record has no base qualities; no much larger clone is one base away. The method behind the library was 5' RACE. The listed sequencing device is Illumina HiSeq 2000. A universal primer binding site was added through template switching, and the final cDNA carried a unique molecular identifier so that TCR cDNA molecules could be counted accurately. Specific primers in the conserved constant-segment region were used to synthesize first-strand cDNA for the TCR alpha and beta chains. To control for contamination, every cDNA library carried two barcodes: a SMART-Mk sample barcode plus Illumina barcodes. TruSeq adapter sequences and Illumina sample barcodes were added in two successive PCR steps. Sequencing of the TCR alpha and beta cDNA libraries was done on the Illumina HiSeq platform using custom primers. Processing in the source paper ran as follows. MiGEC processed the raw reads to extract unique molecular identifiers, while MiXCR was used to determine the CDR3 positions. Recombination models were inferred per individual with the repgenHMM and IGoR tools using an EM algorithm. Shared clonotypes were analyzed with the tcR package in R, and sharing was normalized by the product of cloneset sizes. Out-of-frame nonproductive sequences were analyzed to study raw recombination free of thymic and clonal selection effects. The public reads were quality trimmed at Q25 with fastp and then assembled into clones with MiXCR by TCRdb, keeping productive beta chains. Entries are consolidated by CDR3 protein sequence, retaining the most common genes and DNA. The V and J calls and clone size are TCRdb's, not the authors'. The sample records some 1,600,000 distinct CDR3 sequences, about 32% of which are singletons. The top ten clonotypes cover 0.27% of the sample.

Spanning cysteine to phenylalanine, the CDR3 consists of 16 amino acids. The sequence is cut down to CDR3 DNA, 48 bases in frame from base 1. Based on the germline V gene (reference sequence), the CDR1 and CDR2 sequences are SEHNR and FQNEAQ. V and J lose 6 bases and 0 bases, and a span of 12 bases separates them. This entry belongs to a study of identical twins (dated by TCRdb to the mid-2010s). Describing the broader study: To test whether fetal clonotypes persist, the study used deep sequencing on TCR alpha and beta repertoires from monozygotic twins, unrelated adults of various ages, and cord blood. To rule out contamination, the twin experiments were replicated at different times with different library preparation protocols. The research as a whole found: In monozygotic twins, out-of-frame TCR alpha sharing was systematically underestimated by recombination models, although the models agreed with sharing between unrelated individuals. The excess sharing between twins in beta out-of-frame sequences was weaker because fewer shared sequences reduced the signal-to-noise ratio. Invariant T cells such as MAIT and iNKT could partly confound zero-insertion analyses, although diverse VJ usage argued against such confounding for most clonotypes. Out-of-frame TCR alpha sequences shared between twins showed an excess of low generation-probability sequences compared with coincidental sharing between unrelated individuals. Fewer insertions were carried by abundant cord blood beta clonotypes, a similar but weaker trend appeared in young adult naive repertoires, and no such trend appeared in memory repertoires. Because the same donors could not be followed over many years, the conclusions depended on cross-sectional statistical analysis.

Every donor was a healthy Caucasian. The sequence was collected from a newborn girl in good health. Sequencing was done on a sample of cord blood. The chain was built from TRBV7-9 and TRBJ2-6; TRBD1 could be the D gene, as 6 bases match. The DNA sequence follows: TGTGCCAGCAGATCAACAGGGAGCTCTGGGGCCAACGTCCTGACTTTC. Protein translation: CASRSTGSSGANVLTF.